This TCR beta chain came from a study of blood T cell repertoires in COVID-19. Across the study: Acute and convalescent COVID-19 samples came from the United States, Italy and Spain.

CDR1 and CDR2 from the germline V gene are SGHKS and YYEKEE (reference sequence). Trimming at V came to 0 bases and at J to 5 bases, leaving 4 bases not matched to a gene. This CDR3 spans 15 amino acids. Sequencing used immunoSEQ multiplex PCR; TCRdb keeps in-frame clones, though not all of them. The data show about 310,000 clones, 90% seen once. The V and J genes are TRBV5-5 and TRBJ2-7, with TRBD1 matching over 11 bases. This clonotype originated in a woman aged 35 to 49 with COVID-19, enrolled during active disease. Specimen: peripheral blood. The CDR3 DNA sequence: TGTGCCAGCAGCTTGGTGGGACAGGGGGTCCACGAGCAGTACTTC. Translated: CASSLVGQGVHEQYF. The full variable domain, its missing parts supplied by reference TRBV5-5 and TRBJ2-7, is DAGVTQSPTHLIKTRGQQVTLRCSPISGHKSVSWYQQVLGQGPQFIFQYYEKEERGRGNFPDRFSARQFPNYSSELNVNALLLGDSALYLCASSLVGQGVHEQYFGPGTRLTVT.